Following are 23 T cell receptor beta chains from one sample sequenced in a study of control samples from healthy donors and cancer patients. The data were produced by immunoSEQ multiplex PCR, yet TCRdb's version contains in-frame clones alone and is incomplete. The sample holds 180,000 or so clones, 90% to 95% seen once. Sequencing used blood. The origin of the receptors is a woman aged 25 to 39 in good health.

The chain couples TRBV4-1 to TRBJ2-1, with 8 nucleotides matching TRBD2. The V gene end was trimmed by 4 bases and the J gene end by 9 bases; junction bases not matched to a gene: 5. Germline CDR1 is MGHRA and CDR2 is YSYEKL. CDR3 length: 13 residues. This chain's CDR3 is CASSPPTSGEQFF. CDR3 in DNA: TGCGCCAGCAGCCCACCCACTAGCGGTGAGCAGTTCTTC.

The chain employs TRBV9 and TRBJ1-4; no definite D call. Trimming took 1 base from V and 0 from J, leaving 4 bases between them. Germline-derived CDR1 and CDR2 are SGDLS and YYNGEE. CDR3 size: 14 residues. The CDR3 spells CASSVTATNEKLFF. DNA of the CDR3: TGTGCCAGCAGCGTAACAGCAACTAATGAAAAACTGTTTTTT. The full variable domain, its missing parts supplied by reference TRBV9 and TRBJ1-4, is DSGVTQTPKHLITATGQRVTLRCSPRSGDLSVYWYQQSLDQGLQFLIQYYNGEERAKGNILERFSAQQFPDLHSELNLSSLELGDSALYFCASSVTATNEKLFFGSGTQLSVL.

V is TRBV18 and J is TRBJ1-4; D gene ambiguous. Germline V gene data show CDR1 as KGHSH and CDR2 as LQKENI. The ends were cut back, 2 bases at V and 0 bases at J, with 10 bases in the middle. This CDR3 contains 16 residues. The CDR3 DNA reads as TGTGCCAGCTCACCAGGGAATTTGGCAACTAATGAAAAACTGTTTTTT. Its translation is CASSPGNLATNEKLFF.

The chain uses TRBV11-2 and TRBJ2-7, with D maybe TRBD2 (5 bases). The CDR3 spans 12 residues. Trimming left V 5 bases short and J 3 bases short, with 8 bases between. The germline V gene encodes CDR1 SGHAT and CDR2 FQNNGV. This chain's CDR3 is CASSRTDYEQYF. The CDR3 bases are TGTGCCAGCAGCCGGACTGACTACGAGCAGTACTTC.

In this sample, this clone turned up once. The chain employs TRBV7-8 and TRBJ2-6; 12 bases fit TRBD1. With V trimmed by 3 bases and J by 0 bases, 3 bases remained unmatched. The germline V gene has CDR1 SGHVS and CDR2 FQNEAQ. The CDR3 has 18 amino acids. The CDR3 DNA reads as TGTGCCAGCAGCTTGGGGACAGGGGGCCGCTCTGGGGCCAACGTCCTGACTTTC. This translates into CASSLGTGGRSGANVLTF. The variable domain in full, with the rest retrieved from reference TRBV7-8 and TRBJ2-6, is GAGVSQSPRYKVAKRGQDVALRCDPISGHVSLFWYQQALGQGPEFLTYFQNEAQLDKSGLPSDRFFAERPEGSVSTLKIQRTQQEDSAVYLCASSLGTGGRSGANVLTFGAGSRLTVL.

This rearrangement joins TRBV3-1 (or the pseudogene TRBV3-2) to TRBJ1-1, with 7 bases fitting TRBD1. This CDR3 is 13 amino acids long. The germline V gene encodes CDR1 LGHDT and CDR2 YNNKEL (reference sequence). V dropped 4 bases and J dropped 4; count of bases not matched to a gene: 3. The CDR3 DNA is TGTGCCAGCAGCCGACAGGGTGGCACTGAAGCTTTCTTT. This translates into CASSRQGGTEAFF.

V and J are TRBV9 and TRBJ2-3, with D perhaps given as TRBD1 or TRBD2 (6 bases each). The germline gives CDR1 SGDLS, CDR2 YYNGEE. V was clipped by 0 bases and J by 0 bases, with 11 bases between them. This CDR3 comprises 16 residues. CDR3 loop: CASSVGGRGSTDTQYF. Here the CDR3 DNA reads TGTGCCAGCAGCGTAGGGGGGCGGGGCAGCACAGATACGCAGTATTTT.

J is TRBJ1-6 and V is TRBV5-1; no firm D call. CDR1 and CDR2 (germline): SGHRS, YFSETQ. The CDR3 length is 14 residues. Trimming removed 0 bases from V and 7 bases from J, with 8 bases in between. The chain's CDR3 is CASSLEPYNSPLHF. CDR3 sequence (DNA): TGCGCCAGCAGCTTGGAACCATACAATTCACCCCTCCACTTT.

This clone was detected only once. The V and J genes are TRBV11-2 and TRBJ2-3, with TRBD2 matching over 14 bases. The CDR3 runs to 18 residues. With 5 bases clipped from V and 4 bases from J, the junction kept 11 bases outside the gene matches. Germline-derived CDR1 and CDR2 are SGHAT and FQNNGV. The CDR3 DNA reads TGTGCCAGCAGCAGGGGACTAGCGGGAGCACCGGGGGCAGATACGCAGTATTTT. It encodes CASSRGLAGAPGADTQYF.

Points on this clone: This specimen includes other DNA sequences encoding the same CDR3. This chain uses TRBV11-3 with TRBJ1-1, with D unclear. The CDR3 runs to 13 residues. Germline V gene lookup returns CDR1 SGHNT and CDR2 YENEEA. The V end was cut by 1 base, the J end by 1 base, with 4 bases between. As DNA, the CDR3 is TGTGCCAGCAGCTTAGGACAGAACACTGAAGCTTTCTTT. It yields the protein CASSLGQNTEAFF.

The chain is built from TRBV19 and TRBJ1-1; 7 nucleotides line up with TRBD1. Germline-derived CDR1 and CDR2 are LNHDA and SQIVND (reference sequence). J lost 2 bases, V lost 5 bases, and 5 bases had no gene match. This CDR3 contains 14 residues. The CDR3: CASSSQGSNTEAFF. Written as DNA, the CDR3 is TGTGCCAGTAGTTCACAGGGGAGCAACACTGAAGCTTTCTTT.

The chain joins TRBV19 to TRBJ2-3; possibly TRBD1 for D (6 bases). The CDR3 contains 14 residues. Germline loops: CDR1 LNHDA, CDR2 SQIVND (reference sequence). Trimming cost V 3 bases and J 2 bases, with 9 bases left between them. The DNA of the CDR3 is TGTGCCAGTAGTATCAGGGGCTCCACAGATACGCAGTATTTT. This translates into CASSIRGSTDTQYF. Looking up the rest from reference TRBV19 and TRBJ2-3 gives the full variable domain: DGGITQSPKYLFRKEGQNVTLSCEQNLNHDAMYWYRQDPGQGLRLIYYSQIVNDFQKGDIAEGYSVSREKKESFPLTVTSAQKNPTAFYLCASSIRGSTDTQYFGPGTRLTVL.

The rearrangement links TRBV19 to TRBJ2-5; 7 bases fit TRBD1. V lost 3 bases and J lost 2; bases outside the gene matches: 6. Germline V gene data show CDR1 as LNHDA and CDR2 as SQIVND (reference sequence). The CDR3 loop spans 15 amino acids. CDR3 in DNA: TGTGCCAGTAGTATCCGACAGGGAACACAAGAGACCCAGTACTTC. The encoded protein is CASSIRQGTQETQYF.

This clone came up once. This sequence joins TRBV21-1 and TRBJ2-3; no DNA check was done on the table's D call, TRBD1. TRBV21-1 corresponds to a pseudogene. The CDR3 is 14 residues long. Here the CDR3 reads CASSKEGGTDTQYF. The CDR3 DNA reads TGTGCCAGCAGCAAAGAAGGGGGCACAGATACGCAGTATTTT.

The DNA of the CDR3 is TGTGCCAGCAGCCAGGGGGTCACCGGGGAGCTGTTTTTT. Translated, it gives CASSQGVTGELFF. The chain has TRBV7-9 and TRBJ2-2; 7 positions match TRBD1. This CDR3 contains 13 residues. Trimming cost V 5 bases and J 4 bases; bases outside gene matches: 1. CDR1 and CDR2 (germline): SEHNR, FQNEAQ (reference sequence). Filled out from reference TRBV7-9 and TRBJ2-2, the complete variable domain reads DTGVSQNPRHKITKRGQNVTFRCDPISEHNRLYWYRQTLGQGPEFLTYFQNEAQLEKSRLLSDRFSAERPKGSFSTLEIQRTEQGDSAMYLCASSQGVTGELFFGEGSRLTVL.

V and J are TRBV12-3 or TRBV12-4 and TRBJ2-5, with TRBD1 matching over 9 bases. This CDR3 comprises 13 residues. J lost 3 bases, V lost 4 bases, and 0 bases had no gene match. This CDR3 is CASSWDREETQYF. CDR3 DNA sequence: TGTGCCAGCAGTTGGGACAGGGAAGAGACCCAGTACTTC.

The chain uses TRBV29-1 and TRBJ2-3; D is uncertain. V was clipped by 2 bases and J by 0 bases, with 12 bases between them. This CDR3 comprises 15 residues. Germline V gene data show CDR1 as SQVTM and CDR2 as ANQGSEA. CDR3 residues: CSVEFDIPSTDTQYF. CDR3 nucleotides: TGCAGCGTTGAATTCGACATCCCTAGCACAGATACGCAGTATTTT.

With regard to this clone: Other DNA sequences within the sample encode an identical CDR3. The CDR3 here is CASSGTGGNQPQHF. CDR3 nucleotides: TGTGCCAGCAGCGGGACAGGGGGCAATCAGCCCCAGCATTTT. This rearrangement joins TRBV2 to TRBJ1-5; 10 bases match TRBD1. Losses at the gene ends were 6 bases for V and 2 bases for J; bases not matched to a gene: 1. Germline V gives CDR1 SNHLY, CDR2 FYNNEI. The CDR3 sequence is 14 residues long.

This rearrangement joins TRBV5-6 to TRBJ1-4; 11 bases fit TRBD1. The CDR3 has 16 residues. Germline CDR1 and CDR2: SGHDT and YYEEEE. After removal of 4 bases from V and 3 bases from J, the junction contained 5 bases not matched to a gene. CDR3 sequence reads: CASSPGQGVSNEKLFF. CDR3 bases: TGTGCCAGCAGCCCGGGACAGGGGGTCTCTAATGAAAAACTGTTTTTT.

J is TRBJ1-6 and V is TRBV18; 12 nucleotides agree with TRBD1. This CDR3 is 16 amino acids long. CDR1 KGHSH and CDR2 LQKENI come from the germline V gene. Unmatched junction bases numbered 1, after V lost 2 bases and J lost 5 bases. CDR3 in amino acids: CASSPWDRGHNSPLHF. CDR3 DNA sequence: TGTGCCAGCTCACCATGGGACAGGGGGCATAATTCACCCCTCCACTTT.

The chain employs TRBV18 and TRBJ2-5; 10 bases are a match to TRBD2. CDR3 length: 15 residues. Germline trimming cut 1 base from V and 5 bases from J; bases unmatched to any gene: 4. Germline V gene data show CDR1 as KGHSH and CDR2 as LQKENI. CDR3 coding DNA: TGTGCCAGCTCACCACGGAGCGGGAGGGATGAGACCCAGTACTTC. Protein sequence: CASSPRSGRDETQYF.

This clone was counted a few times. The chain employs TRBV20-1 and TRBJ1-3; D remains unclear. Trimming pared 3 bases from V and 4 bases from J, leaving 7 bases between. The CDR3 has 12 residues. Germline V gene lookup returns CDR1 DFQATT and CDR2 SNEGSKA (reference sequence). Here the CDR3 DNA reads TGCAGTGCTAGTACCACAGGAAACACCATATATTTT. Amino acid sequence: CSASTTGNTIYF.

The chain uses TRBV4-1 and TRBJ1-1; the match to TRBD1 covers 9 bases. Germline CDR1 and CDR2: MGHRA and YSYEKL. CDR3 length equals 15 residues. The V and J ends lost 5 bases and 5 bases, in that order; junction bases with no gene match: 9. CDR3 nucleotide sequence: TGCGCCAGCAGCACCCGACAGGGGGAGCGGACTGAAGCTTTCTTT. Protein: CASSTRQGERTEAFF.